This T cell receptor (beta chain) was obtained from a study of Graves' ophthalmopathy and Graves' hyperthyroidism. Study as a whole: Stable hyperthyroidism meant no ophthalmopathy within 18 months of follow-up. Overall study findings and caveats: Sensitivity reached 60% to 71% and specificity about 78% when the model predicted ophthalmopathy progression. Blood repertoires reportedly contained most expanded thyroid clonotypes above 0.001 frequency.

This clonotype was picked up a small number of times. The antigen remains undetermined. The diagnostic workup employed clinical symptoms, serum thyroxine, TRAb, thyroid ultrasound and orbital computed tomography. CDR1 is LNHDA and CDR2 is SQIVND in the germline V gene (reference sequence). This CDR3 spans 14 amino acids. Trimming took off 1 base at V and 3 bases at J, with 10 bases between the two ends. For repertoire sequencing, the TCR beta CDR3 regions were amplified from RNA transcripts. Scientists carried out first-round RT-PCR using HTBI primers and then a second-round multiplex PCR. Using its own MiXCR run on the multiplex PCR reads, TCRdb lists one record per CDR3 protein. Here the sample spans around 1,200,000 distinct CDR3 sequences, about two fifths being singletons.

What was sequenced was peripheral blood or thyroid tissue (not recorded which). The TCR originated in an adult man with Graves' hyperthyroidism. The chain links TRBV19 to TRBJ2-7, with D unresolved. CDR3: CASSIGLHGYEQYF. The CDR3 bases are TGTGCCAGTAGTATAGGTCTCCACGGCTACGAGCAGTACTTC.